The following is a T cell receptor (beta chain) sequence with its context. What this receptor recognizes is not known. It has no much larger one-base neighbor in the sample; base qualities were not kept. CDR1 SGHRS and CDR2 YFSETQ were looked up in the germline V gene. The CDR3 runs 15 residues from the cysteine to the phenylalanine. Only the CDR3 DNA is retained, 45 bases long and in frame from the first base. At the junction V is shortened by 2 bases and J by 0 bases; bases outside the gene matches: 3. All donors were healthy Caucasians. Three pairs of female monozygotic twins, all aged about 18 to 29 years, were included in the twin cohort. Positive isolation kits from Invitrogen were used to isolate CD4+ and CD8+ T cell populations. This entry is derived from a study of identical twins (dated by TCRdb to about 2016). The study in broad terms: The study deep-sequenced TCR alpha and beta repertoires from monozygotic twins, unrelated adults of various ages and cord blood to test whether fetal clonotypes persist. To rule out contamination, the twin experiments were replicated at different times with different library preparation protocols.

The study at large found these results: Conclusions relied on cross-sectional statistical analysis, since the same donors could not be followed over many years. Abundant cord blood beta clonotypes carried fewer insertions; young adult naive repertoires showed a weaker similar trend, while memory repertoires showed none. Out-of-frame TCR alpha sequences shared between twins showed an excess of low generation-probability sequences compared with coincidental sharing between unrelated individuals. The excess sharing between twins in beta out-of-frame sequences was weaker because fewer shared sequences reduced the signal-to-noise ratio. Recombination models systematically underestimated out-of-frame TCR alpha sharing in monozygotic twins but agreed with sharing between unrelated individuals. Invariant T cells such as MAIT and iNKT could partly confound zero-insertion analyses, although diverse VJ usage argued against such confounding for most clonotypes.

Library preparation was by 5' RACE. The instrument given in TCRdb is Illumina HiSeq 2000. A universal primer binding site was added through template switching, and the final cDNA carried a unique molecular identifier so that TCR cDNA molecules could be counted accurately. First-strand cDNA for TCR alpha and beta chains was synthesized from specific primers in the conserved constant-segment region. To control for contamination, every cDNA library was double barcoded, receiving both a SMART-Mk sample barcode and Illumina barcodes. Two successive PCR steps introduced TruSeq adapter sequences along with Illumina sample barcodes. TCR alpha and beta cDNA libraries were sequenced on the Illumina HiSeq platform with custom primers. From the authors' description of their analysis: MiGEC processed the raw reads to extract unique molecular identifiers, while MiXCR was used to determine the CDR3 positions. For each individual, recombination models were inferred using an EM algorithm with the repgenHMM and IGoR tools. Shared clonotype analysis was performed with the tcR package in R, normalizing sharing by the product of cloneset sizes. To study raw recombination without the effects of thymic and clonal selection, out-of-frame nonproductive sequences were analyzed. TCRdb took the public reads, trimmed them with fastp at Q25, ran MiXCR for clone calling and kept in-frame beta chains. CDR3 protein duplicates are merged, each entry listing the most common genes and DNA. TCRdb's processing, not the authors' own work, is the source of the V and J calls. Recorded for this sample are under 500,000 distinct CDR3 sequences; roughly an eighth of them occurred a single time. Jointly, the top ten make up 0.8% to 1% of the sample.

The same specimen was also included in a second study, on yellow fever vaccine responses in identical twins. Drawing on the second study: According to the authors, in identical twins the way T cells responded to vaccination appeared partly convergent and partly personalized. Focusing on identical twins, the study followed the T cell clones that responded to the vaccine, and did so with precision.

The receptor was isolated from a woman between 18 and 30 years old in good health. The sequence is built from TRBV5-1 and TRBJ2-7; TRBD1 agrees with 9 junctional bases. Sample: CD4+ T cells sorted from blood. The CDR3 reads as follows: CASSLGTGISYEQYF. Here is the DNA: TGCGCCAGCAGCTTAGGGACAGGGATCTCCTACGAGCAGTACTTC.